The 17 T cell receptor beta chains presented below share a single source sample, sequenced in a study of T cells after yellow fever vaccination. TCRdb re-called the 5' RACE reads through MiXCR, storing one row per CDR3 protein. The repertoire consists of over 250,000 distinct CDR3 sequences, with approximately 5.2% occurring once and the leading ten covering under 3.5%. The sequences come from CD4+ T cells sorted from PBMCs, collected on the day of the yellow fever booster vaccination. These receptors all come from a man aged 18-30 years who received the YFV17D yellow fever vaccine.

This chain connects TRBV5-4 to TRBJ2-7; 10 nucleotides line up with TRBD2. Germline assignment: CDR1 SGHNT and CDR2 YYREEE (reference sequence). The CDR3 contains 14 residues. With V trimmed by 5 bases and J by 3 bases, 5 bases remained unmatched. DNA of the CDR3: TGTGCCAGCAGTCCGGGACTAGCGTTCTACGAGCAGTACGTC. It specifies CASSPGLAFYEQYV.

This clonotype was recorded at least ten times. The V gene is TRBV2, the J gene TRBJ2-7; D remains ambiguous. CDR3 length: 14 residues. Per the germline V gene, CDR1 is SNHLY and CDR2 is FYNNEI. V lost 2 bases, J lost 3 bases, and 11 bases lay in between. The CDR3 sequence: CASSETRQIYEQYV. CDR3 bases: TGTGCCAGCAGTGAAACGCGGCAGATCTACGAGCAGTACGTC.

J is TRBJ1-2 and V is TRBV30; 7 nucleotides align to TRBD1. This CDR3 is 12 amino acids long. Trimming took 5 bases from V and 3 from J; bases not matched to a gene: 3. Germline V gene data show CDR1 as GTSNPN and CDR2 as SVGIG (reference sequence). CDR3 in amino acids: CAWSGQDYGYTF. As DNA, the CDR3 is TGTGCCTGGTCAGGACAGGACTATGGCTACACCTTC.

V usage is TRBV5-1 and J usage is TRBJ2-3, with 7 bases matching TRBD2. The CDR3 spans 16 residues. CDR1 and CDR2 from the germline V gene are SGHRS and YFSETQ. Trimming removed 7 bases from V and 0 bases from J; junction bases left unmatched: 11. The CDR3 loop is CASSPALAASTDTQYF. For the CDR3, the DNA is TGCGCCAGCTCGCCGGCCCTAGCGGCTAGCACAGATACGCAGTATTTT. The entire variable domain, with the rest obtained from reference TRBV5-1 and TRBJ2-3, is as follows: KAGVTQTPRYLIKTRGQQVTLSCSPISGHRSVSWYQQTPGQGLQFLFEYFSETQRNKGNFPGRFSGRQFSNSRSEMNVSTLELGDSALYLCASSPALAASTDTQYFGPGTRLTVL.

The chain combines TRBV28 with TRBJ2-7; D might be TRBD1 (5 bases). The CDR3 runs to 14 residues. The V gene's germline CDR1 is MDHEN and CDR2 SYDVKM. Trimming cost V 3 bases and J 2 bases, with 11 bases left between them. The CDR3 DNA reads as TGTGCCAGCAGTTTTAACAGGCAAACCTACGAGCAGTACGTC. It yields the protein CASSFNRQTYEQYV.

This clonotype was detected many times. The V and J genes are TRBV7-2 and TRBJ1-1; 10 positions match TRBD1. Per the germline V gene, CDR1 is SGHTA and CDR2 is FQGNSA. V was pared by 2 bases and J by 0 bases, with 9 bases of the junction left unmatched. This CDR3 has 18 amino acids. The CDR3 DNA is TGTGCCAGCAGCTTAAGGGGCGGGACAGGGGAACTGAACACTGAAGCTTTCTTT. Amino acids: CASSLRGGTGELNTEAFF.

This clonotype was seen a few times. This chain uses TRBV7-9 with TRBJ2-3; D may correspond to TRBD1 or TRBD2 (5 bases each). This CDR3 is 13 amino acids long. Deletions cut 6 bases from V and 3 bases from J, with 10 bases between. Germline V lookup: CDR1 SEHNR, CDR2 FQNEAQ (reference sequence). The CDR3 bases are TGTGCCAGCAGAGTCGAGGGGACAGATACGCAGTATTTT. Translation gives CASRVEGTDTQYF.

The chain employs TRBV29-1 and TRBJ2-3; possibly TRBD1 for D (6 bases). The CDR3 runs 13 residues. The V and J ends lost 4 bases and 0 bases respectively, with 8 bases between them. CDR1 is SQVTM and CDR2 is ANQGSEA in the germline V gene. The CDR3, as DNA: TGCAGCGTTGGGGACATGAGCACAGATACGCAGTATTTT. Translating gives CSVGDMSTDTQYF.

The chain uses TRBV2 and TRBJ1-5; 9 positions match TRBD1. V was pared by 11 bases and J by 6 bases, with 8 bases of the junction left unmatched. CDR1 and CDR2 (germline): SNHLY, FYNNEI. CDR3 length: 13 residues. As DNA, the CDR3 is TGTGCCGTACAGGGGGCGGACGGTCAGCCCCAGCATTTT. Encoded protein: CAVQGADGQPQHF.

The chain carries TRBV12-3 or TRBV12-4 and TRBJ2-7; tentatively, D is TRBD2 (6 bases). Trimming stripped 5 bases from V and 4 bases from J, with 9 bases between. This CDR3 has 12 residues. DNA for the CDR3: TGTGCCAGCAGTCGAGGACTATACGAGCAGTACGTC. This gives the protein CASSRGLYEQYV.

The CDR3 region is CASSYPGNSPLHF. CDR3 DNA: TGTGCCAGCAGCTATCCGGGAAATTCACCCCTCCACTTT. The genes are TRBV6-2 or TRBV6-3 and TRBJ1-6; D ambiguous. The CDR3 is made up of 13 amino acids. Germline V gene data show CDR1 as MNHEY and CDR2 as SVGEGT. V was pared by 6 bases and J by 7 bases, with 10 bases between.

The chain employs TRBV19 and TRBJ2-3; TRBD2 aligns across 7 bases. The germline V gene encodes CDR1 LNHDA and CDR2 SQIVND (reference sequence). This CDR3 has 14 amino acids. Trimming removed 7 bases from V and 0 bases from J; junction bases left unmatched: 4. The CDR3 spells CASIEAGSTDTQYF. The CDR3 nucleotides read TGTGCCAGTATAGAAGCGGGGAGCACAGATACGCAGTATTTT.

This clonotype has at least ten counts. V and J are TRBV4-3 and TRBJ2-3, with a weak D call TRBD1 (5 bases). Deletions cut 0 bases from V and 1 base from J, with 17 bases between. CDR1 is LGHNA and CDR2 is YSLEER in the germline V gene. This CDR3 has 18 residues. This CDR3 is CASSQDLLTAPGTDTQYF. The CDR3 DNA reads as TGCGCCAGCAGCCAAGATTTATTGACAGCACCGGGCACAGATACGCAGTATTTT.

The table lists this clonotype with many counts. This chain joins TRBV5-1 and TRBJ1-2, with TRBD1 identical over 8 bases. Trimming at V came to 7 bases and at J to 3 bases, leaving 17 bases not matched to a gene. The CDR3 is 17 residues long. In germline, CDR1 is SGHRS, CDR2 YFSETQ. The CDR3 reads CASGTPTGGRVDYGYTF. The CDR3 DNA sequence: TGCGCCAGCGGGACCCCCACAGGGGGGCGGGTCGACTATGGCTACACCTTC. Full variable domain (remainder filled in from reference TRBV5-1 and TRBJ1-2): KAGVTQTPRYLIKTRGQQVTLSCSPISGHRSVSWYQQTPGQGLQFLFEYFSETQRNKGNFPGRFSGRQFSNSRSEMNVSTLELGDSALYLCASGTPTGGRVDYGYTFGSGTRLTVV.

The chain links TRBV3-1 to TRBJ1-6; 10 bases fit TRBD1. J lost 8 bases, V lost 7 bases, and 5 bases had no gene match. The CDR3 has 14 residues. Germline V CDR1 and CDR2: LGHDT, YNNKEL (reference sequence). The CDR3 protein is CASTRQGAHSPLHF. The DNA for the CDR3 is TGTGCCAGCACCCGACAGGGGGCACATTCACCCCTCCACTTT.

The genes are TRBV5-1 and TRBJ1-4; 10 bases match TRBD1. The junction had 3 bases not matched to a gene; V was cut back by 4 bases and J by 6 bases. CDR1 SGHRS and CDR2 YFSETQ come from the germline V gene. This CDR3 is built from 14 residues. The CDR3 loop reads CASSPGQGDEKLFF. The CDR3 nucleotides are TGCGCCAGCAGCCCTGGACAGGGGGATGAAAAACTGTTTTTT.

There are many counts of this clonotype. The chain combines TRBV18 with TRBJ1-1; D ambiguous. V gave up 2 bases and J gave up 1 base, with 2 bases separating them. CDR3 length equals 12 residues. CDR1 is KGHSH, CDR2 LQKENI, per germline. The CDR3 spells CASSPGNTEAFF. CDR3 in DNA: TGTGCCAGCTCACCAGGGAACACTGAAGCTTTCTTT. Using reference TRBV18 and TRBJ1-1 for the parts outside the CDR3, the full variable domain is NAGVMQNPRHLVRRRGQEARLRCSPMKGHSHVYWYRQLPEEGLKFMVYLQKENIIDESGMPKERFSAEFPKEGPSILRIQQVVRGDSAAYFCASSPGNTEAFFGQGTRLTVV.